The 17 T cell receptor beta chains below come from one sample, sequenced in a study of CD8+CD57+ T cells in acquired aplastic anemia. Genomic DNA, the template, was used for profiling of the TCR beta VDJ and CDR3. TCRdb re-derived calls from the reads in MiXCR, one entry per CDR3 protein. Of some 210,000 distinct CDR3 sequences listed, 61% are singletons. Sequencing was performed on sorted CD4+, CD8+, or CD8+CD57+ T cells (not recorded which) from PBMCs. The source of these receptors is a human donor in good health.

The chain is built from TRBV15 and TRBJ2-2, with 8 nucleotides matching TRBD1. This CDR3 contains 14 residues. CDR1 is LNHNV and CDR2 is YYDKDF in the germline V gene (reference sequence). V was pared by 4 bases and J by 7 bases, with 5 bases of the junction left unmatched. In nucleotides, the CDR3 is TGTGCCACCAGCATCATCGACAGGGGCGGGGAGCTGTTTTTT. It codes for CATSIIDRGGELFF.

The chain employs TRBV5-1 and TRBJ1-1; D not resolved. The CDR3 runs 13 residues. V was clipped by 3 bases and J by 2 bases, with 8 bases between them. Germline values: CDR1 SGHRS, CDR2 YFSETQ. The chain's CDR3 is CASSWGVNTEAFF. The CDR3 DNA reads TGCGCCAGCAGCTGGGGAGTCAACACTGAAGCTTTCTTT.

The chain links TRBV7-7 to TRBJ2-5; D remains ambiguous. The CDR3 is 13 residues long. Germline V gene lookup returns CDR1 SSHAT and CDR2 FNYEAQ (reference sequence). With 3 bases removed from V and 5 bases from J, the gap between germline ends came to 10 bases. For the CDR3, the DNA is TGTGCCAGCAGCTTCGGTGTGAGGGAGACCCAGTACTTC. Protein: CASSFGVRETQYF.

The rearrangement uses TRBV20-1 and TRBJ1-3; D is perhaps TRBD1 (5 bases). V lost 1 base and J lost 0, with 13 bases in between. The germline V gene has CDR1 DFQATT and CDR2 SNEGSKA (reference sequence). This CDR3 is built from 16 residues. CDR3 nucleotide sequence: TGCAGTGCTAGAGTTGGGGGGGAAGTCTCTGGAAACACCATATATTTT. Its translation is CSARVGGEVSGNTIYF.

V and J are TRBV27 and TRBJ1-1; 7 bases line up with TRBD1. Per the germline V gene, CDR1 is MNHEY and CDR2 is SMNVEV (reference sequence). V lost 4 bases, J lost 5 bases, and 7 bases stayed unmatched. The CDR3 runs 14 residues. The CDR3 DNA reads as TGTGCCAGCAGTTCCGGACAGGTAAGGACTGAAGCTTTCTTT. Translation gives CASSSGQVRTEAFF.

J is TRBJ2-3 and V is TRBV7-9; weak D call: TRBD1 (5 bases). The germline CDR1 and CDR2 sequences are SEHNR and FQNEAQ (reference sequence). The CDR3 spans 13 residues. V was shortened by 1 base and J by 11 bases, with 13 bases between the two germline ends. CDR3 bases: TGTGCCAGCAGCTTAGGACAGTACAATGAGCAGTATTTT. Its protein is CASSLGQYNEQYF.

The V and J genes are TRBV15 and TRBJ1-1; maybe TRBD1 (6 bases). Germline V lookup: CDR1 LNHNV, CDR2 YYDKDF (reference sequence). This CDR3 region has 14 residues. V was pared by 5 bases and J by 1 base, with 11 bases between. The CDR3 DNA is TGTGCCACCAGCGAGCTACAGGGGAACACTGAAGCTTTCTTT. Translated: CATSELQGNTEAFF.

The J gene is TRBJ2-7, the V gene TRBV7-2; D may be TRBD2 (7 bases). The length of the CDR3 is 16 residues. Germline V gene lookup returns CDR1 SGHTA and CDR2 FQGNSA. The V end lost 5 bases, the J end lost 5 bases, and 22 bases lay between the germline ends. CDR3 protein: CASSQEGGGRVHEQYF. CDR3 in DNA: TGTGCCAGCAGCCAAGAAGGGGGGGGCAGGGTCCACGAGCAGTACTTC.

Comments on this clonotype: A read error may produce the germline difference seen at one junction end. CDR3 region: CATSDLKGSVADTQYF. In DNA, the CDR3 is TGTGCCACCAGTGATCTCAAGGGGTCCGTGGCAGATACGCAGTATTTT. V and J are TRBV10-3 and TRBJ2-3; a possible D gene is TRBD1 (5 bases). Germline lookup yields CDR1 ENHRY and CDR2 SYGVKD. The CDR3 contains 16 residues.

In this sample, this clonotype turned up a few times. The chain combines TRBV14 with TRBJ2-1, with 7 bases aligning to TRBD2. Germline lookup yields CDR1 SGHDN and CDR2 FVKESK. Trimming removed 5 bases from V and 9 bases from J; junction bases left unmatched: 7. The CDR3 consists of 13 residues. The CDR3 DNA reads TGTGCCAGCAGCGAACGACTAGCCAGTGAGCAGTTCTTC. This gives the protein CASSERLASEQFF. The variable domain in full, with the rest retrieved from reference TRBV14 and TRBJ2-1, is EAGVTQFPSHSVIEKGQTVTLRCDPISGHDNLYWYRRVMGKEIKFLLHFVKESKQDESGMPNNRFLAERTGGTYSTLKVQPAELEDSGVYFCASSERLASEQFFGPGTRLTVL.

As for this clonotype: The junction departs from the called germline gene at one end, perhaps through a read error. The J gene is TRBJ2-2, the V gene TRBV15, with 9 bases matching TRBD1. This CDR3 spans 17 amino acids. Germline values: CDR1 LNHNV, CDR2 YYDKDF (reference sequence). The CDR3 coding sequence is TGTGCCACCAGCAGAACACCTCCGGGACAGGGAATCGGGGAGCTTTTTTTT. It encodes CATSRTPPGQGIGELFF.

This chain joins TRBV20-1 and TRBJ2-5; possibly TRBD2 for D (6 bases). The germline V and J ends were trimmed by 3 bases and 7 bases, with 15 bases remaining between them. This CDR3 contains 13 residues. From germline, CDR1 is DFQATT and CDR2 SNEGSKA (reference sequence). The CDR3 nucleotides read TGCAGTGCTAGTGCGGGACGCGGAGGGACCCAGTACTTC. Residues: CSASAGRGGTQYF.

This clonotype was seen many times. For the CDR3, the DNA is TGTGCCAGCAGCATGGGACCTTACAATGAGCAGTTCTTC. It codes for CASSMGPYNEQFF. The chain employs TRBV7-3 and TRBJ2-1, with D possibly being TRBD1 or TRBD2 (5 bases each). CDR1 SGHTA and CDR2 FQGTGA come from the germline V gene. The CDR3 spans 13 residues. V gave up 5 bases and J gave up 4 bases, with 9 bases separating them.

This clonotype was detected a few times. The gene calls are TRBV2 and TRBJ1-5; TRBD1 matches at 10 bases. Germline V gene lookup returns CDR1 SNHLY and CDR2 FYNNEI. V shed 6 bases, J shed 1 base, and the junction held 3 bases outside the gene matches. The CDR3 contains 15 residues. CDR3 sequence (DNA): TGTGCCAGCAGCCGACAGGGGGCGAGCAATCAGCCCCAGCATTTT. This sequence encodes CASSRQGASNQPQHF.

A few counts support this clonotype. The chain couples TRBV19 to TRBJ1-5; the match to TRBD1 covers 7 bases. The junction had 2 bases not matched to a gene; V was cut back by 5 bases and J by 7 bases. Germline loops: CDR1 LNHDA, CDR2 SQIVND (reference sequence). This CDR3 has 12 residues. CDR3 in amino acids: CASSGRGQPQHF. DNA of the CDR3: TGTGCCAGTAGTGGCAGGGGGCAGCCCCAGCATTTT.

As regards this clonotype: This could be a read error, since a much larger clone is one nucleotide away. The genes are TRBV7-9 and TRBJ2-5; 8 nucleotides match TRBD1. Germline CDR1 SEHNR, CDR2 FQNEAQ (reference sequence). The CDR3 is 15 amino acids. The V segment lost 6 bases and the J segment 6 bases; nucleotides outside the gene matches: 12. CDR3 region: CASSYGAQGGKTQYF. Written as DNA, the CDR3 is TGTGCCAGCAGTTACGGGGCACAGGGGGGCAAGACCCAGTACTTC.

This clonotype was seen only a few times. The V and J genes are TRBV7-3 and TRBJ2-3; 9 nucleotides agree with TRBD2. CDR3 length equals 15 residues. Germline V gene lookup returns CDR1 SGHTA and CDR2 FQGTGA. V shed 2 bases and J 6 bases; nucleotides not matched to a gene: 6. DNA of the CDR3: TGTGCCAGCAGCTTACTGGCGGGAGGGGGGGATACGCAGTATTTT. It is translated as CASSLLAGGGDTQYF.